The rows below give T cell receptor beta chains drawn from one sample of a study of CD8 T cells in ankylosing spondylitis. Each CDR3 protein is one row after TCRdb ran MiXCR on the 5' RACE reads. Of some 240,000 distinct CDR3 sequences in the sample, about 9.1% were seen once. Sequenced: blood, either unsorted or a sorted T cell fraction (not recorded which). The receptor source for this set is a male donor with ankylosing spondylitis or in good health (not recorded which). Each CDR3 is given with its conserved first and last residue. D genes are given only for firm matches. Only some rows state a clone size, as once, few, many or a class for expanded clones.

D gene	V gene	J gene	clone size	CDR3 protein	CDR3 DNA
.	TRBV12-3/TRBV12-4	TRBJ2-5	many	CASSPRGRDGETQYF	TGTGCCAGCAGTCCGCGGGGGCGGGACGGAGAGACCCAGTACTTC
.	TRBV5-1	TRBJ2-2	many	CASSPRAETPNTGELFF	TGCGCCAGCAGCCCGCGGGCAGAAACCCCGAACACCGGGGAGCTGTTTTTT
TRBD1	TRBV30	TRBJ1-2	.	CAWITDRGAGYTF	TGTGCCTGGATTACCGACAGGGGTGCTGGCTACACCTTC
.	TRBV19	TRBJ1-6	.	CASSADRRINSPLHF	TGTGCCAGTAGTGCCGACAGACGGATTAATTCACCCCTCCACTTT
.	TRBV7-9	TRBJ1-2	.	CASSARYTF	TGTGCCAGCAGCGCCCGCTACACCTTC
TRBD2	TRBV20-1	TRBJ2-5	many	CSARAGGAQETQYF	TGCAGTGCTAGGGCGGGAGGGGCTCAAGAGACCCAGTACTTC
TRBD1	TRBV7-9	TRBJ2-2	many	CASSSRGYTGELFF	TGTGCCAGCAGCTCCAGGGGGTACACCGGGGAGCTGTTTTTT
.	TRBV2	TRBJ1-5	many	CASSTGPSNQPQHF	TGTGCCAGCAGCACGGGCCCAAGCAATCAGCCCCAGCATTTT
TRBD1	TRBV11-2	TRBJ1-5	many	CASSPGQGYSNQPQHF	TGTGCCAGCAGCCCTGGACAGGGGTATAGCAATCAGCCCCAGCATTTT
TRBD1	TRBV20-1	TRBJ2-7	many	CSARVPEGQSYEQYF	TGCAGTGCTAGAGTTCCCGAGGGACAGAGCTACGAGCAGTACTTC
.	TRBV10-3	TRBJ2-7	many	CAISDGDEQYF	TGTGCCATCAGTGATGGGGACGAGCAGTACTTC
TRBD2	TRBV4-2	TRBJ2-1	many	CASSQERLAGGGEQFF	TGTGCCAGCAGCCAAGAGCGACTAGCGGGAGGTGGAGAGCAGTTCTTC
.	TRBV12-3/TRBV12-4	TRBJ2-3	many	CASMQGLDTQYF	TGTGCCAGCATGCAGGGCTTAGATACGCAGTATTTT
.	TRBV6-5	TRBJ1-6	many	CASKAGNSPLHF	TGTGCCAGCAAGGCTGGTAATTCACCCCTCCACTTT
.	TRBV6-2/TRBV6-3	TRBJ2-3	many	CASSYPRYTDTQYF	TGTGCCAGCAGTTACCCCCGTTACACAGATACGCAGTATTTT
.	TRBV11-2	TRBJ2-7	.	CASSFSSHRDIAYEQYF	TGTGCCAGCAGTTTCTCTTCCCACCGGGACATAGCCTACGAGCAGTACTTC
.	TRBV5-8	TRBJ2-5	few	CASSAPGSVGETQYF	TGTGCCAGCAGCGCACCGGGATCTGTGGGAGAGACCCAGTACTTC
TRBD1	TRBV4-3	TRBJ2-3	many	CASSKRTGGQTSTDTQYF	TGCGCCAGCAGCAAACGGACAGGGGGACAAACTAGCACAGATACGCAGTATTTT
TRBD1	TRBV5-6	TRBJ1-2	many	CASSFSGTVGYGYTF	TGTGCCAGCAGCTTTTCCGGGACAGTTGGCTATGGCTACACCTTC
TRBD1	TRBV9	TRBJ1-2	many	CASSVATGGNYGYTF	TGTGCCAGCAGCGTAGCGACAGGGGGTAACTATGGCTACACCTTC
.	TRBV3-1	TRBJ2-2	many	CASSPDITNTGELFF	TGTGCCAGCAGCCCGGACATTACGAACACCGGGGAGCTGTTTTTT
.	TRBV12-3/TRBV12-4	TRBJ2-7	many	CASSLSGQVSDEQYF	TGTGCCAGCAGTTTATCAGGACAAGTATCCGACGAGCAGTACTTC
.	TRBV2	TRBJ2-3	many	CASSGGGGRNTQYF	TGTGCCAGCAGCGGAGGGGGGGGGAGAAATACGCAGTATTTT